The 2 T cell receptor beta chains given below trace back to one sample, sequenced in a study of monozygotic twins with inflammatory bowel disease. TCRdb derives one entry per CDR3 protein from the 5' RACE reads, leaving out DNA. In all, the sample yields 150,000 to 200,000 distinct CDR3 sequences. Sequencing was done on a sample of blood. These receptors originate from a human donor with ulcerative colitis or Crohn's disease, or a healthy co-twin of an affected twin (not recorded which).

The J gene is TRBJ2-3, the V gene TRBV6-2 or TRBV6-3; TCRdb picks TRBD1, but there is no DNA to check that call. Germline CDR1 and CDR2: MNHEY and SVGEGT. The CDR3 is made up of 13 amino acids. The CDR3 spells CASSYTRADTQYF.

This chain connects TRBV11-2 to TRBJ2-7; TCRdb's D call of TRBD1 is untestable without DNA. The CDR3 has 16 amino acids. Germline-derived CDR1 and CDR2 are SGHAT and FQNNGV. This chain's CDR3 is CASSSRDRGNPYEQYF.